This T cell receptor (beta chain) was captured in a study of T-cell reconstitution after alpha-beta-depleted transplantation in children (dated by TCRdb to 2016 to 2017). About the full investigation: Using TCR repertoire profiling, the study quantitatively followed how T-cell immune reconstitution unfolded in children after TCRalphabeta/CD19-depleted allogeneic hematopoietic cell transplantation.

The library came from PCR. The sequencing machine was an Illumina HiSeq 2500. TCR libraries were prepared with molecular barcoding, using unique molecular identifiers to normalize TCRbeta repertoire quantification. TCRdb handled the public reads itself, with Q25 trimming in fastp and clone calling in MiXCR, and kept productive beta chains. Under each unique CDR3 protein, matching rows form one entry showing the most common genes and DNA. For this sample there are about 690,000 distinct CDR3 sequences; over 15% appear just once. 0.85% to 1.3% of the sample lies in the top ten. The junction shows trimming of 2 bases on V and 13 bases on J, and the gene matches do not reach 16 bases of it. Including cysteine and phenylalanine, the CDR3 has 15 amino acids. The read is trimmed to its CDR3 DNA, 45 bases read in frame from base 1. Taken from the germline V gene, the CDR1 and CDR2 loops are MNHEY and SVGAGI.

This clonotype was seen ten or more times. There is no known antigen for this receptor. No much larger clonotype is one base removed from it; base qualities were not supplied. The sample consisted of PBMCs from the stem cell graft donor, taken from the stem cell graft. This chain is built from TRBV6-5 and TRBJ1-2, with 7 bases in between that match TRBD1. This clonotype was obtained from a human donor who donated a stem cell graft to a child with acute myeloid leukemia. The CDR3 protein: CASSYDSRTGSTCTF. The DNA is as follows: TGTGCCAGCAGTTACGATTCGAGGACAGGTTCCACCTGCACCTTC.